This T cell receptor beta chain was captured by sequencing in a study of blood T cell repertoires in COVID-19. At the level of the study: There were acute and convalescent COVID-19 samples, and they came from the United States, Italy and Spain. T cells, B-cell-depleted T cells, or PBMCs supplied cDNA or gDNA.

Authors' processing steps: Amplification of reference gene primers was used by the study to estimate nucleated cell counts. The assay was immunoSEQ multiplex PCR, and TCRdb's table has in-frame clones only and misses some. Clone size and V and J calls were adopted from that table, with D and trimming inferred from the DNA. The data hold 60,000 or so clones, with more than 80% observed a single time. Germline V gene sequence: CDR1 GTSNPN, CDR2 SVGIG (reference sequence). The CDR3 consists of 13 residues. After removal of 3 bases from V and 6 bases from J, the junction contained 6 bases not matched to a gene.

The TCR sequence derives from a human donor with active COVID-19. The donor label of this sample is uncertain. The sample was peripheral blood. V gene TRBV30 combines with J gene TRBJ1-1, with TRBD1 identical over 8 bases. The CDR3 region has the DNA TGTGCCTGGAGCAGGGGGCCTAGGGCTGAAGCTTTCTTT. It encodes CAWSRGPRAEAFF.